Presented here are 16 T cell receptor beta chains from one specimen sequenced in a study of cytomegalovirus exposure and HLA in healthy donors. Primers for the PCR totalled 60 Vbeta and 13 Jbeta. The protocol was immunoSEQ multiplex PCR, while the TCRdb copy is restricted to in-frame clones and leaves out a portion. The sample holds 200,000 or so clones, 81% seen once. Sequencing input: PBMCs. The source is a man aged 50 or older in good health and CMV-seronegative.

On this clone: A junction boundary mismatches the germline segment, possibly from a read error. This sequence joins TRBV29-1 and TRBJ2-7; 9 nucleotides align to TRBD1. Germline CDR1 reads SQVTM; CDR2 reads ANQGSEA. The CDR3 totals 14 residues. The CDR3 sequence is CSGGQGFGSFEQYF. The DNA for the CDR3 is TGCAGCGGAGGACAGGGGTTTGGGTCCTTCGAGCAGTACTTC.

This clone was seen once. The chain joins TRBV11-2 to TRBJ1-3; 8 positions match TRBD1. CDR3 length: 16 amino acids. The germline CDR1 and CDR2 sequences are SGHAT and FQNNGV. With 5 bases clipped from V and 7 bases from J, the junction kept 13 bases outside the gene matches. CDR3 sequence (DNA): TGTGCCAGCAGCATTGGACAGGGTCCCCTCGGGAACACCATATATTTT. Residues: CASSIGQGPLGNTIYF.

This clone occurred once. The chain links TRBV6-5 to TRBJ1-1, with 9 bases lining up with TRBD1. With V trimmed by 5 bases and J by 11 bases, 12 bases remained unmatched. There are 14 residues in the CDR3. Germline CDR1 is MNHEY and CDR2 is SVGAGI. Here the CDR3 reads CASSGRPGQGEAFF. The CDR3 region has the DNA TGTGCCAGCAGTGGCCGTCCGGGACAGGGTGAGGCTTTCTTT.

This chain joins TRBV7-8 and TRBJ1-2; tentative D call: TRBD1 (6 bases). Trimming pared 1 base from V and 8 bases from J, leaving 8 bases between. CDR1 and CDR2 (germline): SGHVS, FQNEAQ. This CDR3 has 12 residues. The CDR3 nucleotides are TGTGCCAGCAGCTTAGGGGGGCGCGGCTACACCTTC. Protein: CASSLGGRGYTF.

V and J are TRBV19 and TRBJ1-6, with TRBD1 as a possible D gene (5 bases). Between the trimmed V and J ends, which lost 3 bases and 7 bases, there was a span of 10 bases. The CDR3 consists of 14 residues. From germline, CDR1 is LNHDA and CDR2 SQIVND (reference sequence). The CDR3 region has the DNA TGTGCCAGTAGTATTCAGACAGCGAATTCACCCCTCCACTTT. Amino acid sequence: CASSIQTANSPLHF.

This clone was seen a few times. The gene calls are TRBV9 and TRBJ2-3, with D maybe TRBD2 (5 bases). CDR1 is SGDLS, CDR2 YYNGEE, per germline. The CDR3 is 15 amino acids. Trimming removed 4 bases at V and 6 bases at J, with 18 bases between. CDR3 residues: CASSTLGAYTDTQYF. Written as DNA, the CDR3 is TGTGCCAGCAGCACCTTGGGAGCTTACACGGATACGCAGTATTTT.

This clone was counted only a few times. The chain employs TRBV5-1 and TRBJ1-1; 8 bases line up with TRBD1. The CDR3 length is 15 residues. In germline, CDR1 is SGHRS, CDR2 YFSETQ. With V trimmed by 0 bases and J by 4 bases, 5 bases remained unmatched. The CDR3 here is CASSLAAGGGTEAFF. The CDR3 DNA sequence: TGCGCCAGCAGCTTGGCGGCAGGGGGCGGCACTGAAGCTTTCTTT.

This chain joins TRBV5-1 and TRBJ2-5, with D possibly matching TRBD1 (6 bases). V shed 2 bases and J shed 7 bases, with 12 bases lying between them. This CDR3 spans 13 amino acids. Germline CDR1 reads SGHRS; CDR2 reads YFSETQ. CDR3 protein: CASSLSGDGTQYF. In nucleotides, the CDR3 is TGCGCCAGCAGCTTATCAGGGGATGGGACCCAGTACTTC.

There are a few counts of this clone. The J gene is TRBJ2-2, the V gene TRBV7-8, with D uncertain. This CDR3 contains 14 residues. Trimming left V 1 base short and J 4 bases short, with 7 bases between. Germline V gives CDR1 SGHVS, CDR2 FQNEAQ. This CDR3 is CASSLELSTGELFF. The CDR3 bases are TGTGCCAGCAGCTTAGAACTTAGCACCGGGGAGCTGTTTTTT.

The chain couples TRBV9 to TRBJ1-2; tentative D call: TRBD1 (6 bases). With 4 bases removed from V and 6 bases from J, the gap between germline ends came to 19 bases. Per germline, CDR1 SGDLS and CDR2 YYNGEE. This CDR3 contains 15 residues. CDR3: CASSPPTPGAHGYTF. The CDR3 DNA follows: TGTGCCAGCAGCCCTCCGACCCCAGGGGCGCATGGCTACACCTTC.

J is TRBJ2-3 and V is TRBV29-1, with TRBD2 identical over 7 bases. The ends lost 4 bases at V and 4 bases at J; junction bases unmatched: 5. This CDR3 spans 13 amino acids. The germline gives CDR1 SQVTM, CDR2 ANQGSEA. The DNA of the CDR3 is TGCAGCGTTGGAGGGAGGGTCGCAGATACGCAGTATTTT. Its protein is CSVGGRVADTQYF.

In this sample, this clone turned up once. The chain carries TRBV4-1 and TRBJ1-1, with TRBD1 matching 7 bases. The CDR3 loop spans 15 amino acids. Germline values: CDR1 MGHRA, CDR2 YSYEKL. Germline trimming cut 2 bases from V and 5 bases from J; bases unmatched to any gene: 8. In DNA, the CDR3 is TGCGCCAGCAGCCAAATCCAGGGGGGTGGAACTGAAGCTTTCTTT. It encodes CASSQIQGGGTEAFF.

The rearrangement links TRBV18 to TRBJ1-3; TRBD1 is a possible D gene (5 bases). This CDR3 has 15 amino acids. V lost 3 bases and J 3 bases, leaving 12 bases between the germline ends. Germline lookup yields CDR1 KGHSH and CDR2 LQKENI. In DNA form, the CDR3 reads TGTGCCAGCTCACCCCCGTCAGGGAATGGAAACACCATATATTTT. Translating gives CASSPPSGNGNTIYF.

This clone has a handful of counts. CDR3 residues: CASTDGTYNSPLHF. Written as DNA, the CDR3 is TGTGCCAGCACCGACGGGACCTATAATTCACCCCTCCACTTT. The V call is TRBV27, the J call TRBJ1-6; D not certain. CDR1 is MNHEY, CDR2 SMNVEV, per germline (reference sequence). The CDR3 sequence is 14 residues long. V was clipped by 7 bases and J by 2 bases, with 9 bases between them.

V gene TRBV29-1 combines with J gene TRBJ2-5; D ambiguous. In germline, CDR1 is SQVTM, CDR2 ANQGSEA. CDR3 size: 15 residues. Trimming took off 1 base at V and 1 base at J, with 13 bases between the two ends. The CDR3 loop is CSVEGHSKTQETQYF. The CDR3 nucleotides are TGCAGCGTTGAAGGACATTCGAAAACCCAAGAGACCCAGTACTTC. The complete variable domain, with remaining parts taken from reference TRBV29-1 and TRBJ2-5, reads SAVISQKPSRDICQRGTSLTIQCQVDSQVTMMFWYRQQPGQSLTLIATANQGSEATYESGFVIDKFPISRPNLTFSTLTVSNMSPEDSSIYLCSVEGHSKTQETQYFGPGTRLLVL.

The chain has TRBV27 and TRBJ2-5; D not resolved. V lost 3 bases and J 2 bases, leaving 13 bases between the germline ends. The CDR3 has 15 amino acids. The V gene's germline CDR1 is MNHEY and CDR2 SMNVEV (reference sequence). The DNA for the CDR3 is TGTGCCAGCAGTTTTACGGCAGGATCGCAAGAGACCCAGTACTTC. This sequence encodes CASSFTAGSQETQYF.